The 15 T cell receptor beta chains listed next were all sequenced from one sample in a study of blood T cell repertoires in COVID-19 (TCRdb year 2020). Receptors were amplified or captured by the immunoSEQ multiplex PCR assay. TCRdb carries this immuneACCESS record with in-frame sequences only. Its versions omit some clonotypes, under half of them owing to an unresolved V gene in the studies checked, with the rest unexplained. In all, the sample holds 86,000 or so clones, and 90% to 95% of those were seen once. The ten largest clonotypes hold 3.5% to 5% of the sample. Material: peripheral blood. These receptors were obtained from a human donor with active COVID-19. The donor label of this sample is uncertain.

The rearrangement links TRBV10-2 to TRBJ2-3; 8 positions agree with TRBD2. V lost 10 bases to trimming and J lost 4 bases; unmatched junction nucleotides: 10. CDR1 WSHSY and CDR2 SAAADI come from the germline V gene. The CDR3 has 14 residues. CDR3 protein: CATRWAGGADTQYF. The CDR3 DNA is TGCGCCACCAGATGGGCGGGAGGCGCAGATACGCAGTATTTT.

The chain links TRBV6-4 to TRBJ2-3, with D perhaps TRBD2 (6 bases). Germline CDR1 is MRHNA and CDR2 is SNTAGT. The CDR3 is 15 amino acids. Trimming shortened V by 6 bases and J by 0 bases, and 13 bases separated the two germline ends. Here the CDR3 reads CASRPGGGSTDTQYF. DNA for the CDR3: TGTGCCAGCAGGCCAGGTGGGGGGAGCACAGATACGCAGTATTTT.

About this clone: At the DNA level, this CDR3 is encoded by other sequences in the same sample as well. This chain links TRBV5-1 with TRBJ1-1; 9 nucleotides align to TRBD1. CDR3 length: 16 residues. The ends lost 1 base at V and 5 bases at J; junction bases unmatched: 9. Germline loops: CDR1 SGHRS, CDR2 YFSETQ. The CDR3 sequence: CASSLSSGQGVTEAFF. CDR3 in DNA: TGCGCCAGCAGCTTGTCCTCGGGACAGGGAGTTACTGAAGCTTTCTTT. The full variable domain, its missing parts supplied by reference TRBV5-1 and TRBJ1-1, is KAGVTQTPRYLIKTRGQQVTLSCSPISGHRSVSWYQQTPGQGLQFLFEYFSETQRNKGNFPGRFSGRQFSNSRSEMNVSTLELGDSALYLCASSLSSGQGVTEAFFGQGTRLTVV.

The V and J genes are TRBV19 and TRBJ1-1; TRBD1 matches 7 bases. Trimming removed 9 bases from V and 6 bases from J; junction bases left unmatched: 7. The CDR3 runs 12 residues. Germline CDR1 and CDR2: LNHDA and SQIVND (reference sequence). DNA for the CDR3: TGTGCCAGCCGTCAGGGGGTCGCTGAAGCTTTCTTT. This translates into CASRQGVAEAFF.

V and J are TRBV11-3 and TRBJ2-1, with 9 bases that match TRBD2. J lost 0 bases, V lost 4 bases, and 10 bases had no gene match. The CDR3 is 18 amino acids. CDR1 is SGHNT, CDR2 YENEEA, per germline. CDR3 in amino acids: CASSSGLAGNPSYNEQFF. CDR3 in DNA: TGTGCCAGCAGCTCGGGACTAGCAGGGAATCCCTCCTACAATGAGCAGTTCTTC.

This sequence joins TRBV19 and TRBJ2-5; tentatively, D is TRBD1 (6 bases). CDR1 LNHDA and CDR2 SQIVND come from the germline V gene (reference sequence). V lost 5 bases and J 5 bases, leaving 18 bases between the germline ends. The CDR3 spans 15 residues. This CDR3 is CASSFPTGQGETQYF. CDR3 bases: TGTGCCAGTAGTTTTCCCACAGGGCAGGGTGAGACCCAGTACTTC.

V gene TRBV2 combines with J gene TRBJ1-5; TRBD1 might be the D (5 bases). The CDR3 extends over 15 amino acids. Germline lookup yields CDR1 SNHLY and CDR2 FYNNEI. V dropped 4 bases and J dropped 1 base, with 11 bases sitting between them. The CDR3 nucleotides read TGTGCCAGCAGTGCCGACGGGGGGAGCAATCAGCCCCAGCATTTT. It encodes CASSADGGSNQPQHF.

The V gene is TRBV4-1, the J gene TRBJ2-4, with 10 bases that match TRBD2. CDR1 MGHRA and CDR2 YSYEKL come from the germline V gene. The CDR3 loop spans 17 amino acids. V shed 3 bases, J shed 1 base, and the junction held 6 bases outside the gene matches. The CDR3, as DNA: TGCGCCAGCAGCCAGCCGATAGCGGGGGGCGCCAAAAACATTCAGTACTTC. This sequence encodes CASSQPIAGGAKNIQYF.

This sequence joins TRBV5-1 and TRBJ1-3, with TRBD1 identical over 9 bases. Per the germline V gene, CDR1 is SGHRS and CDR2 is YFSETQ. The V gene end was trimmed by 4 bases and the J gene end by 0 bases; junction bases not matched to a gene: 8. The CDR3 is made up of 17 amino acids. CDR3 sequence reads: CASSVLQGASSGNTIYF. The CDR3 DNA is TGCGCCAGCAGCGTACTACAGGGGGCGAGCTCTGGAAACACCATATATTTT.

The rearrangement uses TRBV3-1 (or the pseudogene TRBV3-2) and TRBJ2-5; 7 positions match TRBD2. Trimming cost V 0 bases and J 4 bases; bases outside gene matches: 14. Germline V gene data show CDR1 as LGHDT and CDR2 as YNNKEL (reference sequence). This CDR3 has 18 residues. The CDR3 loop is CASSQELLAVGLRETQYF. The CDR3 bases are TGTGCCAGCAGCCAAGAACTTCTAGCGGTGGGTTTAAGAGAGACCCAGTACTTC.

V and J are TRBV5-1 and TRBJ2-2, with D possibly being TRBD1 (5 bases). The CDR3 extends over 14 amino acids. The V gene lost 4 bases and the J gene lost 7 bases, with 14 bases spanning the gap. The V gene's germline CDR1 is SGHRS and CDR2 YFSETQ. In nucleotides, the CDR3 is TGCGCCAGCAGCACCGTACAGGCTGGCGGGGAGCTGTTTTTT. Its translation: CASSTVQAGGELFF.

This chain connects TRBV12-5 to TRBJ2-4; 8 nucleotides line up with TRBD1. V trimming: 5 bases; J trimming: 5 bases; junction bases outside the gene matches: 5. The CDR3 covers 14 residues. Germline V CDR1 and CDR2: LGHNT, FRNRAP. Here the CDR3 DNA reads TGTGCTAGTGGTCGAACAGGGGGGCAAAACATTCAGTACTTC. This codes for CASGRTGGQNIQYF.

The chain joins TRBV6-6 to TRBJ2-3, with 7 nucleotides matching TRBD1. Germline values: CDR1 MNHNY, CDR2 SVGAGI (reference sequence). CDR3 length: 16 residues. J gave up 0 bases and V 6 bases, and 9 bases lay outside the gene matches. The CDR3 protein is CASRFPGQRSTDTQYF. The CDR3 DNA reads as TGTGCCAGCAGATTCCCGGGACAGCGAAGCACAGATACGCAGTATTTT.

V gene TRBV29-1 combines with J gene TRBJ2-3, with TRBD1 matching 9 bases. The J segment lost 6 bases and the V segment lost 4 bases, leaving 8 bases of the junction unmatched. This CDR3 contains 14 residues. Germline CDR1 SQVTM, CDR2 ANQGSEA. The CDR3: CSVGQGTGSDTQYF. The CDR3, as DNA: TGCAGCGTTGGTCAGGGGACAGGGTCGGATACGCAGTATTTT.

The genes are TRBV6-5 and TRBJ2-7; the match to TRBD2 covers 8 bases. Germline values: CDR1 MNHEY, CDR2 SVGAGI. This CDR3 region has 14 residues. V was pared by 5 bases and J by 4 bases, with 7 bases of the junction left unmatched. The CDR3 loop reads CASSRGGVVYEQYF. The DNA for the CDR3 is TGTGCCAGCAGTCGGGGGGGGGTCGTATACGAGCAGTACTTC.